This T cell receptor (beta chain) is drawn from a study of CXCR3-negative and CXCR3-positive naive CD8 T cells. CD45RO-CCR7+CD27+CD95- defined naive CD8+ T cells. Notes on this clonotype: The antigen remains undetermined.

cDNA libraries for TRB were generated by 5' RACE incorporating UMI labels. From its re-call of the 5' RACE reads, TCRdb lists each CDR3 protein once, without DNA. Its table records about 110,000 distinct CDR3 sequences. CDR1 is SGHTA, CDR2 FQGTGA, per germline. The CDR3 loop spans 16 amino acids. Study-wide results and limits: Relative to memory CD8+ cells, whose diversity was much lower, both naive subsets had comparably high diversity. Researchers report that CXCR3-positive naive cells carry more hydrophobic TRB CDR3s than CXCR3-negative naive cells.

The sequence was obtained from a human donor in good health. Some clones in this sample may be carry-over from other donors' samples. V gene TRBV7-3 combines with J gene TRBJ2-2; TCRdb returns TRBD1, unconfirmable since there is no DNA. Sequenced material: naive CXCR3+ CD8+ T cells from blood. Subset given: CD45RO-CCR7+CD27+CD95- naive CD8+ T cells expressing CXCR3 (TNR3+). The CDR3 loop is CASSSLDRADTGELFF.